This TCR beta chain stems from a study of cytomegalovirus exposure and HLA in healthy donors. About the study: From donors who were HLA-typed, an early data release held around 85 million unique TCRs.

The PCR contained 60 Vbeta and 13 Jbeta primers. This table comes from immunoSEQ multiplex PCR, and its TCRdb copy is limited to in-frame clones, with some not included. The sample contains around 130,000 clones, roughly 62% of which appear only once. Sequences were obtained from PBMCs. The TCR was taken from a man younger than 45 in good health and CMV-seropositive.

The CDR3 is CASSYGATNTGELFF. The CDR3 coding sequence is TGTGCCAGCAGTTACGGGGCTACGAACACCGGGGAGCTGTTTTTT. The V gene is TRBV6-5, the J gene TRBJ2-2; D may be TRBD1 (5 bases). Per the germline V gene, CDR1 is MNHEY and CDR2 is SVGAGI. The CDR3 extends over 15 amino acids. V lost 2 bases to trimming and J lost 0 bases, with 7 bases between them.